A single sample is the source of the 28 T cell receptor beta chains below, sequenced in a study of memory CD4+ T cells and cytomegalovirus serostatus. The sort gate was single viable CD3+CD4+CD8-CD45RO+ cells for memory CD4+ T cells. Some clones are missing from TCRdb's copy, which holds only in-frame ones; the method was immunoSEQ multiplex PCR. This sample has about 54,000 clones, with about three quarters found just once. The specimen sequenced was memory CD4+ T cells from blood. The origin of the receptors is an adult in good health and CMV-seropositive.

On this clone: One end of the junction does not line up with germline, which may come from a read error. The chain joins TRBV6-1 to TRBJ2-7; D might be TRBD2 (7 bases). The CDR3 sequence is 15 residues long. Per the germline V gene, CDR1 is MNHNS and CDR2 is SASEGT. CDR3 nucleotides: TGTGCCAGTAGTGAGGGGGGGATTTCCCCGTACGAGCAGTACTTC. This sequence encodes CASSEGGISPYEQYF.

The rearrangement links TRBV12-5 to TRBJ2-3, with D possibly matching TRBD2 (6 bases). V was trimmed by 6 bases and J by 8 bases, leaving 21 bases between them. CDR1 LGHNT and CDR2 FRNRAP come from the germline V gene. This CDR3 has 15 residues. DNA for the CDR3: TGTGCTAGTGGCCCCACCGGGGGTTCCGGCTTTACGCAGTATTTT. Translating gives CASGPTGGSGFTQYF.

The CDR3 here is CASSFVSSTEAFF. CDR3 nucleotides: TGTGCCAGCAGCTTTGTTTCCTCAACTGAAGCTTTCTTT. The chain uses TRBV7-9 and TRBJ1-1; no clear D gene. The CDR3 loop spans 13 amino acids. Germline-derived CDR1 and CDR2 are SEHNR and FQNEAQ (reference sequence). V lost 3 bases and J 5 bases, leaving 10 bases between the germline ends.

This clone is medium-sized in the sample. The CDR3 region has the DNA TGTGCCAGCAGCCTCCCTTGGGGGGGCGAAGGAGTCATATATTTT. Protein product: CASSLPWGGEGVIYF. The J gene is TRBJ1-3, the V gene TRBV7-9; D might be TRBD1 (6 bases). The CDR3 extends over 15 amino acids. V gave up 5 bases and J gave up 12 bases, with 23 bases separating them. Germline V gene lookup returns CDR1 SEHNR and CDR2 FQNEAQ (reference sequence).

This sequence joins TRBV7-2 and TRBJ2-1; TRBD1 is a possible D gene (6 bases). The CDR3 has 15 amino acids. V lost 7 bases to trimming and J lost 3 bases, with 16 bases between them. CDR1 SGHTA and CDR2 FQGNSA come from the germline V gene. The CDR3 nucleotides read TGTGCCAGCATCGAACTAACAGGGAACTACAATGAGCAGTTCTTC. Translated, it gives CASIELTGNYNEQFF.

This chain uses TRBV2 with TRBJ2-2; 9 bases match TRBD2. Germline CDR1 is SNHLY and CDR2 is FYNNEI. V lost 8 bases to trimming and J lost 8 bases; unmatched junction nucleotides: 9. The CDR3 consists of 14 residues. As DNA, the CDR3 is TGTGCCAGCCGGGGTAGCGGGAGTTCTGGGGAGCTGTTTTTT. It codes for CASRGSGSSGELFF.

This sequence joins TRBV28 and TRBJ2-6; D gene ambiguous. The germline V and J ends were trimmed by 8 bases and 0 bases, with 11 bases remaining between them. CDR3 length: 15 residues. Germline-derived CDR1 and CDR2 are MDHEN and SYDVKM. CDR3 in amino acids: CASSPSISGANVLTF. In DNA, the CDR3 is TGTGCCAGCTCTCCGAGTATCTCTGGGGCCAACGTCCTGACTTTC.

V is TRBV13 and J is TRBJ2-5; 8 bases map to TRBD1. Germline V CDR1 and CDR2: PRHDT, FYEKMQ (reference sequence). The CDR3 has 14 residues. After removal of 3 bases from V and 4 bases from J, the junction contained 4 bases not matched to a gene. CDR3 coding DNA: TGTGCCAGCAGCTTGCAGGGGGCTCGAGAGACCCAGTACTTC. As protein: CASSLQGARETQYF. The whole variable domain, remainder taken from reference TRBV13 and TRBJ2-5, is AAGVIQSPRHLIKEKRETATLKCYPIPRHDTVYWYQQGPGQDPQFLISFYEKMQSDKGSIPDRFSAQQFSDYHSELNMSSLELGDSALYFCASSLQGARETQYFGPGTRLLVL.

This clone was seen only once. The rearrangement joins TRBV7-9 to TRBJ2-1, with a possible D match to TRBD1 (5 bases). Germline CDR1 is SEHNR and CDR2 is FQNEAQ (reference sequence). The CDR3 is 16 residues long. V was pared by 1 base and J by 3 bases, with 13 bases between. The CDR3 loop reads CASSLGPGIFYNEQFF. Written as DNA, the CDR3 is TGTGCCAGCAGCTTAGGACCAGGGATTTTCTACAATGAGCAGTTCTTC.

This rearrangement joins TRBV4-2 to TRBJ2-5, with 9 bases identical to TRBD2. Germline CDR1 reads LGHNA; CDR2 reads YNFKEQ. This CDR3 comprises 18 residues. After removal of 0 bases from V and 7 bases from J, the junction contained 15 bases not matched to a gene. The CDR3 DNA is TGTGCCAGCAGCCAAGACCTCCCTAGCGGGATTGGTATAAGGACCCAGTACTTC. Its protein product is CASSQDLPSGIGIRTQYF.

This clone was observed a handful of times. V gene TRBV29-1 combines with J gene TRBJ1-5; D gene ambiguous. Trimming removed 4 bases from V and 3 bases from J, with 7 bases in between. The CDR3 consists of 12 residues. Germline assignment: CDR1 SQVTM and CDR2 ANQGSEA. The chain's CDR3 is CSVGDPNQPQHF. The CDR3 DNA is TGCAGCGTTGGAGACCCCAATCAGCCCCAGCATTTT.

CDR3 region: CASSLIRLTNEKLFF. The CDR3 DNA follows: TGTGCCAGCAGCTTAATAAGGCTGACTAATGAAAAACTGTTTTTT. The V and J genes are TRBV7-8 and TRBJ1-4; no firm D call. The CDR3 has 15 amino acids. Germline lookup yields CDR1 SGHVS and CDR2 FQNEAQ. V lost 2 bases to trimming and J lost 2 bases, with 9 bases between them.

The CDR3 here is CASTLGPQGRETQYF. The CDR3 bases are TGTGCCAGCACCCTAGGGCCGCAGGGCCGAGAGACCCAGTACTTC. The chain has TRBV7-2 and TRBJ2-5, with D maybe TRBD1 (5 bases). With 7 bases removed from V and 4 bases from J, the gap between germline ends came to 19 bases. The germline V gene has CDR1 SGHTA and CDR2 FQGNSA. This CDR3 comprises 15 residues.

The chain employs TRBV21-1 and TRBJ2-7. TRBV21-1 is a pseudogene segment. The CDR3 is made up of 12 amino acids. The CDR3: CASSGIAYEQYV. The CDR3 region has the DNA TGTGCCAGCAGCGGGATCGCCTACGAGCAGTACGTC.

There are a few counts of this clone. This rearrangement joins TRBV5-6 to TRBJ2-2; the match to TRBD2 covers 12 bases. CDR1 and CDR2 (germline): SGHDT, YYEEEE. Trimming at V came to 3 bases and at J to 5 bases, leaving 8 bases not matched to a gene. This CDR3 spans 17 amino acids. The DNA for the CDR3 is TGTGCCAGCAGCTCCCTCCTAGCGGGAGGGCCGACCGGGGAGCTGTTTTTT. Its translation: CASSSLLAGGPTGELFF.

Remarks on this clone: This specimen includes other DNA sequences encoding the same CDR3. The chain combines TRBV29-1 with TRBJ2-5; D remains ambiguous. V lost 1 base to trimming and J lost 2 bases, with 2 bases between them. The germline V gene encodes CDR1 SQVTM and CDR2 ANQGSEA. The length of the CDR3 is 11 residues. CDR3 sequence: CSVEGQETQYF. The CDR3 DNA reads as TGCAGCGTTGAAGGACAAGAGACCCAGTACTTC.

The CDR3 protein is CASSQVVQAGYTF. As DNA, the CDR3 is TGCGCCAGCAGCCAAGTTGTGCAGGCAGGCTACACCTTC. V is TRBV4-1 and J is TRBJ1-2; D is uncertain. The V and J ends lost 1 base and 8 bases respectively, with 11 bases between them. The germline V gene encodes CDR1 MGHRA and CDR2 YSYEKL. CDR3 length: 13 residues.

The chain has TRBV13 and TRBJ2-4, with D possibly being TRBD1 or TRBD2 (5 bases each). V was pared by 5 bases and J by 3 bases, with 20 bases between. Germline CDR1 PRHDT, CDR2 FYEKMQ (reference sequence). This CDR3 has 17 residues. The CDR3 here is CASSPSSERGGKNIQYF. The CDR3 DNA sequence: TGTGCCAGCAGCCCCTCCTCTGAGAGGGGTGGCAAAAACATTCAGTACTTC.

The chain is built from TRBV28 and TRBJ2-3; TRBD2 is a possible D gene (5 bases). Germline V gene sequence: CDR1 MDHEN, CDR2 SYDVKM. This CDR3 contains 15 residues. Trimming shortened V by 4 bases and J by 4 bases, and 15 bases separated the two germline ends. In nucleotides, the CDR3 is TGTGCCAGCAGTTCTCCGGGAAAGGGCGCAGATACGCAGTATTTT. Translating it yields CASSSPGKGADTQYF.

The chain links TRBV6-8 to TRBJ1-4; 7 positions match TRBD1. Germline lookup yields CDR1 MNHGY and CDR2 SAAAGT. Unmatched junction bases numbered 4, after V lost 6 bases and J lost 6 bases. The CDR3 runs 13 residues. CDR3 nucleotides: TGTGCCAGCAGCAGACAGGGTGATGAAAAACTGTTTTTT. Its translation: CASSRQGDEKLFF.

This clone showed up just a few times. The J gene is TRBJ2-7, the V gene TRBV7-8, with 7 nucleotides matching TRBD2. The CDR3 has 17 amino acids. Per germline, CDR1 SGHVS and CDR2 FQNEAQ. Trimming took 7 bases from V and 4 from J; bases not matched to a gene: 19. The CDR3 nucleotides read TGTGCCAGCAACCCAGGAGGGTTCCGAACGGGAGGTTACGAGCAGTACTTC. Translated, it gives CASNPGGFRTGGYEQYF. Variable domain in full (rest from reference TRBV7-8 and TRBJ2-7): GAGVSQSPRYKVAKRGQDVALRCDPISGHVSLFWYQQALGQGPEFLTYFQNEAQLDKSGLPSDRFFAERPEGSVSTLKIQRTQQEDSAVYLCASNPGGFRTGGYEQYFGPGTRLTVT.

The chain links TRBV30 to TRBJ1-1; a possible D gene is TRBD1 (5 bases). Germline loops: CDR1 GTSNPN, CDR2 SVGIG (reference sequence). Between the trimmed V and J ends, which lost 4 bases and 3 bases, there was a span of 15 bases. The CDR3 is made up of 14 amino acids. CDR3 sequence: CAWMKGQTYTEAFF. The CDR3 bases are TGTGCCTGGATGAAAGGACAAACGTACACTGAAGCTTTCTTT.

The chain links TRBV11-2 to TRBJ2-1, with D tentatively TRBD1 (6 bases). CDR1 and CDR2 (germline): SGHAT, FQNNGV. The CDR3 sequence is 16 residues long. Trimming removed 3 bases at V and 5 bases at J, with 17 bases between. The CDR3 DNA follows: TGTGCCAGCAGCTTTGCTACGACAGGAGGAAACAATGAGCAGTTCTTC. Protein: CASSFATTGGNNEQFF.

The chain has TRBV7-9 and TRBJ2-3; D is uncertain. Germline V lookup: CDR1 SEHNR, CDR2 FQNEAQ (reference sequence). The V gene lost 5 bases and the J gene lost 4 bases, with 10 bases spanning the gap. The CDR3 contains 13 residues. The CDR3 region is CASSPKGPDTQYF. The CDR3 bases are TGTGCCAGCAGCCCGAAGGGCCCAGATACGCAGTATTTT.

The rearrangement joins TRBV5-4 to TRBJ2-5; 7 positions agree with TRBD1. The CDR3 runs to 13 residues. The trim removed 2 bases at V and 5 bases at J, leaving 3 bases unmatched. Germline V lookup: CDR1 SGHNT, CDR2 YYREEE (reference sequence). CDR3 sequence reads: CASSLKGAETQYF. The CDR3 nucleotides are TGTGCCAGCAGCTTAAAGGGGGCGGAGACCCAGTACTTC.

The chain recombines TRBV30 with TRBJ1-5; D possibly corresponds to TRBD1 (5 bases). V gave up 5 bases and J gave up 3 bases, with 11 bases separating them. Germline V gives CDR1 GTSNPN, CDR2 SVGIG (reference sequence). This CDR3 comprises 13 residues. Here the CDR3 reads CAWGGGDNQPQHF. The CDR3 bases are TGTGCCTGGGGAGGAGGGGACAATCAGCCCCAGCATTTT. Full variable domain (rest looked up from reference TRBV30 and TRBJ1-5): SQTIHQWPATLVQPVGSPLSLECTVEGTSNPNLYWYRQAAGRGLQLLFYSVGIGQISSEVPQNLSASRPQDRQFILSSKKLLLSDSGFYLCAWGGGDNQPQHFGDGTRLSIL.

Remarks on this clone: Different DNA sequences within this sample yield the same CDR3. The genes are TRBV30 and TRBJ2-5; the D gene is possibly TRBD1 (6 bases). Germline CDR1 reads GTSNPN; CDR2 reads SVGIG (reference sequence). This CDR3 is 12 amino acids long. V was cut by 5 bases and J by 5 bases, with 12 bases left in between. The CDR3 DNA reads TGTGCCTGGTCTGGGGGCGGGGAGACCCAGTACTTC. This codes for CAWSGGGETQYF.

The V call is TRBV2, the J call TRBJ1-1, with TRBD1 matching 7 bases. The germline V gene has CDR1 SNHLY and CDR2 FYNNEI. The CDR3 consists of 12 residues. The V gene end was trimmed by 6 bases and the J gene end by 7 bases; junction bases not matched to a gene: 5. In nucleotides, the CDR3 is TGTGCCAGCAGAACACAGGGGCTTGAAGCTTTCTTT. Translating gives CASRTQGLEAFF.